Below, 20 T cell receptor beta chains from the same sample are listed, as sequenced in a study of shared clonotypes between healthy human individuals. Libraries were prepared by immunoSEQ multiplex PCR; TCRdb keeps only in-frame clonotypes and omits some of them. Among roughly 2.2 million clones listed, roughly 92% were seen once. The specimen sequenced was naive CD4+ T cells from PBMCs. Subset described: CD45RA+ positively selected. Receptors originate from a man in his late teens or twenties in good health. Some clones in this sample may be carry-over from other donors' samples.

The chain combines TRBV5-6 with TRBJ2-3; D not resolved. The CDR3 runs 15 residues. Trimming pared 4 bases from V and 1 base from J, leaving 13 bases between. Germline CDR1 reads SGHDT; CDR2 reads YYEEEE. The CDR3 protein is CASSPGPPGTDTQYF. DNA of the CDR3: TGTGCCAGCAGCCCCGGACCCCCCGGCACAGATACGCAGTATTTT.

This chain's CDR3 is CASTFRDRGIAGANVLTF. CDR3 DNA: TGTGCCAGCACCTTCCGGGACAGGGGGATAGCTGGGGCCAACGTCCTGACTTTC. The chain has TRBV7-9 and TRBJ2-6; 11 bases agree with TRBD1. This CDR3 spans 18 amino acids. V dropped 7 bases and J dropped 2; count of bases not matched to a gene: 10. CDR1 is SEHNR, CDR2 FQNEAQ, per germline (reference sequence).

J is TRBJ2-5 and V is TRBV18, with D possibly matching TRBD2 (6 bases). The CDR3 is 12 amino acids. Per the germline V gene, CDR1 is KGHSH and CDR2 is LQKENI. Trimming shortened V by 5 bases and J by 7 bases, and 11 bases separated the two germline ends. CDR3 in DNA: TGTGCCAGCTCAGTCTTGCGGGGGACCCAGTACTTC. It yields the protein CASSVLRGTQYF.

The chain joins TRBV5-6 to TRBJ2-7, with TRBD1 as a possible D gene (5 bases). Germline-derived CDR1 and CDR2 are SGHDT and YYEEEE. The length of the CDR3 is 12 residues. V gave up 1 base and J gave up 6 bases, with 8 bases separating them. CDR3: CASSLSRAEQYF. CDR3 sequence (DNA): TGTGCCAGCAGCTTGTCCAGGGCCGAGCAGTACTTC.

This clone appeared a few times. This rearrangement joins TRBV30 to TRBJ1-4, with D possibly being TRBD1 (5 bases). The germline V and J ends were trimmed by 3 bases and 8 bases, with 13 bases remaining between them. CDR3 length: 13 residues. Germline assignment: CDR1 GTSNPN and CDR2 SVGIG (reference sequence). CDR3 nucleotide sequence: TGTGCCTGGAGCGGGAGGGCAGGGGAAAAACTGTTTTTT. Translation gives CAWSGRAGEKLFF.

V is TRBV20-1 and J is TRBJ2-4; unclear D gene. The V and J ends lost 3 bases and 7 bases respectively, with 7 bases between them. CDR3 length: 11 residues. The germline V gene has CDR1 DFQATT and CDR2 SNEGSKA (reference sequence). In DNA form, the CDR3 reads TGCAGTGCTAGGGGCCCTAACATTCAGTACTTC. Translation: CSARGPNIQYF.

This clone occurred once. This sample includes further DNA sequences coding for the same CDR3. The gene calls are TRBV2 and TRBJ1-2, with 9 positions matching TRBD1. This CDR3 has 13 amino acids. Germline V gene lookup returns CDR1 SNHLY and CDR2 FYNNEI. The trim removed 3 bases at V and 8 bases at J, leaving 4 bases unmatched. CDR3 loop: CASSDDRGGGYTF. CDR3 in DNA: TGTGCCAGCAGTGACGACAGGGGGGGAGGCTACACCTTC.

V is TRBV29-1 and J is TRBJ1-2; the D is unclear. Germline loops: CDR1 SQVTM, CDR2 ANQGSEA. This CDR3 is 13 amino acids long. The ends were cut back, 3 bases at V and 4 bases at J, with 12 bases in the middle. For the CDR3, the DNA is TGCAGCGTTGACCCTCCCGGCGGCTATGGCTACACCTTC. It translates to CSVDPPGGYGYTF.

This rearrangement joins TRBV18 to TRBJ2-1; no firm D call. The V end was cut by 6 bases, the J end by 7 bases, with 16 bases between. Germline loops: CDR1 KGHSH, CDR2 LQKENI. The CDR3 is 14 amino acids. CDR3 DNA sequence: TGTGCCAGCTCGCCCTCCGTAGGGTGGAATGAGCAGTTCTTC. This translates into CASSPSVGWNEQFF.

A note on this clone: The same CDR3 also results from other DNA sequences found in this sample. The J gene is TRBJ1-4, the V gene TRBV5-1; no clear D. V was cut by 0 bases and J by 8 bases, with 8 bases left in between. The CDR3 runs 13 residues. The germline V gene encodes CDR1 SGHRS and CDR2 YFSETQ. In DNA form, the CDR3 reads TGCGCCAGCAGCTTGGGGCAATCCGAAAAACTGTTTTTT. Its protein product is CASSLGQSEKLFF.

The sample holds one count of this clone. Other nucleotide sequences from this sample produce the same CDR3. The rearrangement links TRBV7-2 to TRBJ2-1; 9 bases are a match to TRBD2. After removal of 6 bases from V and 1 base from J, the junction contained 4 bases not matched to a gene. This CDR3 is 15 amino acids long. Per the germline V gene, CDR1 is SGHTA and CDR2 is FQGNSA. The CDR3 bases are TGTGCCAGCAGTCTTAGCGGGAGTTCCTACAATGAGCAGTTCTTC. Encoded protein: CASSLSGSSYNEQFF.

This chain connects TRBV5-1 to TRBJ2-1; D possibly corresponds to TRBD1 (5 bases). CDR3 length equals 15 residues. Germline values: CDR1 SGHRS, CDR2 YFSETQ. The V and J ends lost 1 base and 4 bases respectively, with 12 bases between them. In nucleotides, the CDR3 is TGCGCCAGCAGCTTGACGAGCAGGGCTTACAATGAGCAGTTCTTC. Its translation: CASSLTSRAYNEQFF.

The genes are TRBV7-3 and TRBJ2-1; 7 bases are a match to TRBD1. CDR1 and CDR2 (germline): SGHTA, FQGTGA. The V and J ends lost 5 bases and 6 bases, in that order; junction bases with no gene match: 7. The CDR3 covers 14 residues. This CDR3 is CASSPDRAGNEQFF. The CDR3 bases are TGTGCCAGCAGCCCAGACAGGGCTGGCAATGAGCAGTTCTTC.

The genes are TRBV29-1 and TRBJ2-3; D tentatively reads TRBD1 or TRBD2 (6 bases each). Germline lookup yields CDR1 SQVTM and CDR2 ANQGSEA. Trimming took off 4 bases at V and 2 bases at J, with 13 bases between the two ends. This CDR3 has 14 amino acids. CDR3 nucleotide sequence: TGCAGCGTTGTGGGGGGACAATCCACAGATACGCAGTATTTT. This encodes CSVVGGQSTDTQYF.

As for this clone: The same CDR3 can be traced to other DNA sequences in this sample. The chain couples TRBV18 to TRBJ2-2, with 7 bases that match TRBD1. CDR1 is KGHSH, CDR2 LQKENI, per germline. The CDR3 has 13 amino acids. V gave up 6 bases and J gave up 4 bases; unmatched junction bases: 2. Here the CDR3 DNA reads TGTGCCAGCTCCAGACAGGGCACCGGGGAGCTGTTTTTT. It encodes CASSRQGTGELFF.

The chain carries TRBV18 and TRBJ2-6; D is perhaps TRBD1 (5 bases). Germline V gene lookup returns CDR1 KGHSH and CDR2 LQKENI. CDR3 length equals 16 residues. Trimming shortened V by 0 bases and J by 2 bases, and 8 bases separated the two germline ends. The DNA for the CDR3 is TGTGCCAGCTCACCACCGGGGCCCACTGGGGCCAACGTCCTGACTTTC. Translation: CASSPPGPTGANVLTF.

The genes are TRBV25-1 and TRBJ2-5; 13 positions match TRBD2. V lost 6 bases to trimming and J lost 4 bases; unmatched junction nucleotides: 5. The CDR3 spans 15 residues. CDR1 is MGHDK and CDR2 is SYGVNS in the germline V gene. This CDR3 is CASSAGLAGRETQYF. DNA for the CDR3: TGTGCCAGCAGCGCGGGACTAGCGGGACGAGAGACCCAGTACTTC. The full variable domain, completed using reference TRBV25-1 and TRBJ2-5, is EADIYQTPRYLVIGTGKKITLECSQTMGHDKMYWYQQDPGMELHLIHYSYGVNSTEKGDLSSESTVSRIRTEHFPLTLESARPSHTSQYLCASSAGLAGRETQYFGPGTRLLVL.

The chain couples TRBV28 to TRBJ2-1; 11 positions match TRBD1. Germline V lookup: CDR1 MDHEN, CDR2 SYDVKM. This CDR3 is 15 amino acids long. J lost 4 bases, V lost 3 bases, and 2 bases had no gene match. DNA for the CDR3: TGTGCCAGCAGTTTGGGACAGGGGGGGTACAATGAGCAGTTCTTC. Its translation is CASSLGQGGYNEQFF.

This sequence joins TRBV18 and TRBJ2-2; no clear D. The CDR3 extends over 16 amino acids. CDR1 is KGHSH and CDR2 is LQKENI in the germline V gene. V was trimmed by 8 bases and J by 2 bases, leaving 18 bases between them. The CDR3 DNA follows: TGTGCCAGCCCCAGAGCTCTTGGCTTTAACACCGGGGAGCTGTTTTTT. It yields the protein CASPRALGFNTGELFF. The variable domain in full, completed from reference TRBV18 and TRBJ2-2, reads NAGVMQNPRHLVRRRGQEARLRCSPMKGHSHVYWYRQLPEEGLKFMVYLQKENIIDESGMPKERFSAEFPKEGPSILRIQQVVRGDSAAYFCASPRALGFNTGELFFGEGSRLTVL.

Only a few counts were recorded for this clone. The chain carries TRBV19 and TRBJ1-2; weak D call: TRBD1 (5 bases). V dropped 5 bases and J dropped 8 bases, with 12 bases sitting between them. CDR1 is LNHDA, CDR2 SQIVND, per germline (reference sequence). This CDR3 is built from 12 residues. CDR3 region: CASSQTGWGYTF. The CDR3 coding sequence is TGTGCCAGTAGTCAAACAGGATGGGGCTACACCTTC.